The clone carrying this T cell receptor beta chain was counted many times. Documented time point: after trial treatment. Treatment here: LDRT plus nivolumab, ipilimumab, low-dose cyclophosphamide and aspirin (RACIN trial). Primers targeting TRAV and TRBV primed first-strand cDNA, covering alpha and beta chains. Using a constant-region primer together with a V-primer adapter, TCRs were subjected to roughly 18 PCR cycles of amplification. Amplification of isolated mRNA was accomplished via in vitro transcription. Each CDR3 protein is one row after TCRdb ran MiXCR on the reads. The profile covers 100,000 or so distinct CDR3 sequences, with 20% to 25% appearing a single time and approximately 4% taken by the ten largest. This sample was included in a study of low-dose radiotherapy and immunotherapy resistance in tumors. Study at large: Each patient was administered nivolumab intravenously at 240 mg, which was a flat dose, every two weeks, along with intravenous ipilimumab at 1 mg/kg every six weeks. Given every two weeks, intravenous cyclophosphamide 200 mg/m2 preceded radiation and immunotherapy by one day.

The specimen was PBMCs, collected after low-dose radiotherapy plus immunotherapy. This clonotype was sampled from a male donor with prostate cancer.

The CDR3 bases are TGTGCCAGCAGCGCCCTAGGGTACCAAGAGACCCAGTACTTC. Translating it yields CASSALGYQETQYF. V is TRBV11-2 and J is TRBJ2-5, with unresolved D. Trimming took 5 bases from V and 0 from J, leaving 10 bases between them. Germline values: CDR1 SGHAT, CDR2 FQNNGV. The CDR3 totals 14 residues.